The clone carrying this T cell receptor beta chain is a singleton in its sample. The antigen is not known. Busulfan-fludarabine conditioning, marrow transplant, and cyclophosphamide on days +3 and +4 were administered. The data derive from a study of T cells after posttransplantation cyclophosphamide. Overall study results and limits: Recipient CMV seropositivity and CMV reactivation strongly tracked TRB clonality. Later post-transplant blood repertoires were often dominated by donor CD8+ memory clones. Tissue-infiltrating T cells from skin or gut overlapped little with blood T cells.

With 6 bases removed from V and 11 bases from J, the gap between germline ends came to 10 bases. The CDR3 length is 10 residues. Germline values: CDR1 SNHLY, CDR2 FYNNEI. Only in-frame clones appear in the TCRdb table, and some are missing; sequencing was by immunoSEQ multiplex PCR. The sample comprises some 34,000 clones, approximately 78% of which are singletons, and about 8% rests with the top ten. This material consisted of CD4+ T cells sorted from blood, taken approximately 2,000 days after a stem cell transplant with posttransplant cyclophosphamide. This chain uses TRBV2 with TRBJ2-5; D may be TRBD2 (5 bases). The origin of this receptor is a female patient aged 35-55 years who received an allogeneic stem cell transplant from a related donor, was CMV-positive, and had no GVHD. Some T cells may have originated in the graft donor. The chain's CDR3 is CASRVGAQYF. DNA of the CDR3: TGTGCCAGCAGGGTGGGAGCGCAGTACTTC.